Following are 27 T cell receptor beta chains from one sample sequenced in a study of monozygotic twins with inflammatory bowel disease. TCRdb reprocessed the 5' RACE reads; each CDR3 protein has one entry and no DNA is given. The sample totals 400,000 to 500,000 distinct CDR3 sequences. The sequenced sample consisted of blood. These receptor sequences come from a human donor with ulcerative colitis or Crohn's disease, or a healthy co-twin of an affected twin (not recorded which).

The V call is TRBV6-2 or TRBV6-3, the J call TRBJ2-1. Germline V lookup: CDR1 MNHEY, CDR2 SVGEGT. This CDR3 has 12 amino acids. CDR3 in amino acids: CASSYRINEQFF.

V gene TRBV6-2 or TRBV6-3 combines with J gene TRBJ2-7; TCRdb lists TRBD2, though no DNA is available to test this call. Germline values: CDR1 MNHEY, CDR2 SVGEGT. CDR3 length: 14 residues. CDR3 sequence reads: CASRWGLVGREQYF.

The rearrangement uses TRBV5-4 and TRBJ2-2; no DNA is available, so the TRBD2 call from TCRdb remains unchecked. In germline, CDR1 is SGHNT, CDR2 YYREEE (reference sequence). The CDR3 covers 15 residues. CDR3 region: CASSQGLADTGELFF.

CDR3 sequence reads: CASSWAGTGGAYEQYF. The chain combines TRBV7-8 with TRBJ2-7; the D call of TRBD1 rests on TCRdb alone, since no DNA is present to check it. The CDR3 runs 16 residues. CDR1 SGHVS and CDR2 FQNEAQ come from the germline V gene.

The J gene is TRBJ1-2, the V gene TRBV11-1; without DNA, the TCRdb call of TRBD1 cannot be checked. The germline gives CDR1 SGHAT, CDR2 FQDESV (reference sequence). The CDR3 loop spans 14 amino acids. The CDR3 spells CASGPVQRGPGYTF.

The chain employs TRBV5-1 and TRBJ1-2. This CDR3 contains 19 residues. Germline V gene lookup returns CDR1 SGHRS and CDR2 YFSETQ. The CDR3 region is CASSLDEWKLSDTNYGYTF.

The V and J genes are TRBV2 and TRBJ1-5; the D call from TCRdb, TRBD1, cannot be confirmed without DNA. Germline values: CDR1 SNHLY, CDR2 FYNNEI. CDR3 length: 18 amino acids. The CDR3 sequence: CASSASRVALHSNQPQHF.

The CDR3 sequence is CASRMGGAMNTEAYF. The V gene is TRBV7-2, the J gene TRBJ1-1; TCRdb's D gene call, TRBD1, goes unchecked for lack of DNA. The CDR3 consists of 15 residues. Looked up from germline, CDR1 is SGHTA and CDR2 is FQGNSA.

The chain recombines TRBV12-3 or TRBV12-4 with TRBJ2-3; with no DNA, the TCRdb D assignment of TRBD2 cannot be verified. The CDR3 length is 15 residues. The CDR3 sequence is CASTVAGGRTDTQYF.

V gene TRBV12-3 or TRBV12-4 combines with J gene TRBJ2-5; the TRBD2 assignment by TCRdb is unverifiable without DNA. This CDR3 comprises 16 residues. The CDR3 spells CASSPSVGAGVETQYF.

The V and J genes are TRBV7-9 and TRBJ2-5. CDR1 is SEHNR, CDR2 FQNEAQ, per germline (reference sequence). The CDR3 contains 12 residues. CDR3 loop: CASSLRKETQYF.

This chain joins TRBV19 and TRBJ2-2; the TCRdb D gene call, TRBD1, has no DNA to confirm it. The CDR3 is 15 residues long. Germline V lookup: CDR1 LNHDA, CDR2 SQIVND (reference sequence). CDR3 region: CASKPVQLKSGELFF. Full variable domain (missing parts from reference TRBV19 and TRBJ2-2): DGGITQSPKYLFRKEGQNVTLSCEQNLNHDAMYWYRQDPGQGLRLIYYSQIVNDFQKGDIAEGYSVSREKKESFPLTVTSAQKNPTAFYLCASKPVQLKSGELFFGEGSRLTVL.

The CDR3 sequence is CASSHTHNEQFF. V gene TRBV3-1 combines with J gene TRBJ2-1. Germline loops: CDR1 LGHDT, CDR2 YNNKEL (reference sequence). There are 12 residues in the CDR3.

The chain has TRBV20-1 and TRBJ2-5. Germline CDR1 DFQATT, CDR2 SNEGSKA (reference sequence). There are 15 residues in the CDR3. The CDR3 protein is CSARHPKRDLGTQYF.

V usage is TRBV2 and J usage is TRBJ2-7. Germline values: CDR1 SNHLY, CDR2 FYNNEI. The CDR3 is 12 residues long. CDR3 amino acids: CASSEGTYEQYF.

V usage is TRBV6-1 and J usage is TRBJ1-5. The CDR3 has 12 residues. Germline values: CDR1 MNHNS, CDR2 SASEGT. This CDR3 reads CASNWDNQPQHF.

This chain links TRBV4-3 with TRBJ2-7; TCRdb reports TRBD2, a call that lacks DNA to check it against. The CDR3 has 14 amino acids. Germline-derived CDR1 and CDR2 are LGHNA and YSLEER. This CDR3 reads CASSQEAGSYEQYF.

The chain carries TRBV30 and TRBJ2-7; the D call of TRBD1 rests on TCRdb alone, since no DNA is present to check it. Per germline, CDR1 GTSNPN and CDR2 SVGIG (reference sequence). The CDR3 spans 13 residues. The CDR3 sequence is CAWSPGLRDPRYF.

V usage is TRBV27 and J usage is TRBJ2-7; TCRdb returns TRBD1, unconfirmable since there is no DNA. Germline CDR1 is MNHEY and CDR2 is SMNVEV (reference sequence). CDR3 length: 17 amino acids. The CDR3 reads CASSTKYGNFDFDEQYF.

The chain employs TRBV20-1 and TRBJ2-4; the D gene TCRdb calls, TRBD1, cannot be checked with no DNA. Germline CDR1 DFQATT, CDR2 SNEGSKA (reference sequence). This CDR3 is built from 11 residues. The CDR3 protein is CRGVMGDIQYF.

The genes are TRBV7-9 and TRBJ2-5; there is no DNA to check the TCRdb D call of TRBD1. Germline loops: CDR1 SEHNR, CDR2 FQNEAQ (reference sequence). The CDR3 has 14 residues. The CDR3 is CASSLDARLGTQYF.

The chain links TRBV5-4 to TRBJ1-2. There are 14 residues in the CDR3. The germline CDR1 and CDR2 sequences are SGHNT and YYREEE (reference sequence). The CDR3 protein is CASSWQGGDYGYTF.

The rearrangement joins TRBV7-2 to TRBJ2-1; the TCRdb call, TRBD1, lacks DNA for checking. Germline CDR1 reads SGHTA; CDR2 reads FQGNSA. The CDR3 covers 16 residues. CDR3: CASSLAGGHSYNEQFF. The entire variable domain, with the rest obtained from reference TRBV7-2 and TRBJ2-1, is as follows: GAGVSQSPSNKVTEKGKDVELRCDPISGHTALYWYRQSLGQGLEFLIYFQGNSAPDKSGLPSDRFSAERTGGSVSTLTIQRTQQEDSAVYLCASSLAGGHSYNEQFFGPGTRLTVL.

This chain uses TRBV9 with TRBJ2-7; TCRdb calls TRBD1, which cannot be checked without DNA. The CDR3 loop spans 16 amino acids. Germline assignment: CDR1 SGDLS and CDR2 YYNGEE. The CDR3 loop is CASSVAWDPLQGEQYF.

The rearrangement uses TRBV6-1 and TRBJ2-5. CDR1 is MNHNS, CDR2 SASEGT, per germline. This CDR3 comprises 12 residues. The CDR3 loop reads CASKMYQETQYF.

The CDR3 protein is CAISEPGQGGEKLFF. The genes are TRBV10-3 and TRBJ1-4; the D gene TCRdb calls, TRBD1, cannot be checked with no DNA. The CDR3 totals 15 residues. Germline loops: CDR1 ENHRY, CDR2 SYGVKD.

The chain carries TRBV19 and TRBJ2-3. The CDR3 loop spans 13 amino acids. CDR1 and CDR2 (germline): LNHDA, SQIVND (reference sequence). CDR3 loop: CASSITERDTQYF.